This T cell receptor (beta chain) was captured by sequencing in a study of T-cell memory formation after mild COVID-19. Study findings and constraints: Several responding clones turned up in pre-infection memory, indicating that cross-reactive memory may have taken part. Researchers could not confirm that second-wave clones peaking on day 37 targeted SARS-CoV-2. Those CD4+ clones that contracted were mainly in CM and EM (CD8+ ones in EMRA). Clones that contracted from day 15 to 85 had balanced CD4/CD8; later expanders were CD4+ biased.

The CDR3 spans 15 residues. V was clipped by 2 bases and J by 6 bases; unmatched bases: 5. Germline loops: CDR1 SGHDN, CDR2 FVKESK. MiXCR, run by TCRdb on the 5' RACE reads, gives a single entry per CDR3 protein. The data show 80,000 to 130,000 distinct CDR3 sequences, over 8.5% seen once. A few counts support this clonotype. The target antigen is unknown. The sequenced sample was PBMCs or a T cell subset sorted from them (not recorded which). The V gene is TRBV14, the J gene TRBJ2-3, with 10 bases fitting TRBD2. The sequence came from a man younger than 30 who had mild COVID-19 (a few samples of this study predate the infection). Cell type and time point are not known. CDR3 amino acids: CASSQLAGAGDTQYF. DNA for the CDR3: TGTGCCAGCAGCCAACTAGCGGGAGCCGGGGATACGCAGTATTTT.